Listed below are T cell receptor beta chains from one sample, sequenced in a study of cytomegalovirus exposure and HLA in healthy donors. TCRdb's copy holds only in-frame clones and misses some; the assay was immunoSEQ multiplex PCR. The data hold 85,000 to 100,000 clones, with more than 60% observed a single time. The specimen sequenced was PBMCs. These receptors were taken from a man aged 50-60 years in good health and CMV-seropositive. Both conserved end residues are part of each CDR3. A D gene is named only where the DNA matches it firmly. Where a row states a size, it is once, few, many or the class of an expanded clone; other rows omit it.

d_call clone_size j_call v_call cdr3_nt cdr3_aa
TRBD1 . TRBJ1-5 TRBV9 TGTGCCAGCAGCGTAGCAGGGGGTGACAATCAGCCCCAGCATTTT CASSVAGGDNQPQHF
TRBD1 . TRBJ2-5 TRBV28 TGTGCCAGCAGTCCTCGGGACAGCACAGAGGAAGAGACCCAGTACTTC CASSPRDSTEEETQYF
. . TRBJ2-7 TRBV6-5 TGTGCCACTCGAACCGGAGGGACCTACGAGCAGTACTTC CATRTGGTYEQYF
TRBD2 . TRBJ2-3 TRBV4-2 TGTGCCAGGCGGGACTACCCCATCGATACGCAGTATTTT CARRDYPIDTQYF
. . TRBJ2-7 TRBV2 TGTGCCAGCAATCCCAGGACTGGCTCCTACGAGCAGTACTTC CASNPRTGSYEQYF
TRBD1 . TRBJ2-5 TRBV6-1 TGTGCCAGCAGTGTGGGACAGGGTGTGCAGGAGACCCAGTACTTC CASSVGQGVQETQYF
. . TRBJ2-2 TRBV6-1 TGTGCCAGCCTTGAACAGGGTGGTTTGGGGGAGCTGTTTTTT CASLEQGGLGELFF
. few TRBJ1-1 TRBV28 TGTGCCAGCAGTTCGGTCCCTGAAGCTTTCTTT CASSSVPEAFF
TRBD1 once TRBJ2-3 TRBV6-6 TGTGCCAGCAGGGGGACAGGGGTTGATACGCAGTATTTT CASRGTGVDTQYF
. . TRBJ1-2 TRBV4-1 TGCGCCAGCAGCCAATCTCAGGCAATCAACTATGGCTACACCTTC CASSQSQAINYGYTF
TRBD2 . TRBJ2-1 TRBV29-1 TGCAGCGTTATCGGCATAGCGGGATCCTACAATGAGCAGTTCTTC CSVIGIAGSYNEQFF
TRBD1 . TRBJ1-4 TRBV30 TGTGCCTCCGAGGGACAGCTTAATGAAAAACTGTTTTTT CASEGQLNEKLFF
TRBD2 . TRBJ2-4 TRBV19 TGTGCCAGTAGTATGGCTAGCGGGGGGGCCGGAGGCAAAAACATTCAGTACTTC CASSMASGGAGGKNIQYF
. . TRBJ2-7 TRBV4-3 TGCGCCAGCAGCTGTGACAGGAGCTCCTACGAGCAGTACTTC CASSCDRSSYEQYF
. few TRBJ1-1 TRBV4-2 TGTGCCAGCAGCCAAGGCCGACAGGAATTGAACACTGAAGCTTTCTTT CASSQGRQELNTEAFF
TRBD1 few TRBJ1-2 TRBV27 TGTGCCAGCAGTCTCGGACAGGGTCTGACCGGCTACACCTTC CASSLGQGLTGYTF
TRBD1 . TRBJ1-2 TRBV30 TGTGCCAAAGACAGGGGCAGAGTCTATGGCTACCCCTTC CAKDRGRVYGYPF
TRBD1 once TRBJ2-7 TRBV7-2 TGTGCCAGCAGCCCAGGGACAGGGTACGCCTACGAGCAGTACTTC CASSPGTGYAYEQYF
TRBD1 . TRBJ2-7 TRBV5-4 TGTGCCAGCAGCTTTCCGGGACAGGGTGTCGACGAGCAGTACTTC CASSFPGQGVDEQYF
. . TRBJ2-1 TRBV9 TGTGCCAGCAGCGTAGCCTTGCGTGGCTCCTACAATGAGCAGTTCTTC CASSVALRGSYNEQFF
TRBD1 . TRBJ1-2 TRBV2 TGTGCCAGCAGTAGGGACAGGGAGGTTAGTGGCTACACCTTC CASSRDREVSGYTF
TRBD2 . TRBJ2-7 TRBV7-6 TGTGCCAGCAGCTCCTCAAAGACTAGCGGGCTTCGCGAGCAGTACTTC CASSSSKTSGLREQYF
. few TRBJ2-7 TRBV18 TGTGCCAGCTCAGACTACTACGAGCAGTACTTC CASSDYYEQYF
. few TRBJ2-5 TRBV7-2 TGTGCCAGCAGCTTGAGCCCTGAGACCCAGTACTTC CASSLSPETQYF
TRBD2 . TRBJ2-1 TRBV9 TGTGCCAGCAGCTCCGGACTAGCGGCGATAACCTCCTACAATGAGCAGTTCTTC CASSSGLAAITSYNEQFF